One and the same sample provided the 26 T cell receptor beta chains below, sequenced in a study of cytomegalovirus exposure and HLA in healthy donors. The primer mix had 60 Vbeta and 13 Jbeta primers. Measured with immunoSEQ multiplex PCR; TCRdb has only the in-frame clones, and not every one. The sample includes about 170,000 clones, approximately 71% of them seen just once. Material: PBMCs. Receptor source: a woman aged 18-35 years in good health and CMV-seropositive.

The chain employs TRBV11-2 and TRBJ2-7; D not certain. This CDR3 has 11 residues. In germline, CDR1 is SGHAT, CDR2 FQNNGV. V lost 5 bases and J lost 3, with 5 bases in between. The CDR3 spells CASSPDYEQYF. For the CDR3, the DNA is TGTGCCAGCAGCCCAGACTACGAGCAGTACTTC.

As regards this clone: The sample contains more than one DNA sequence encoding this CDR3. The gene calls are TRBV19 and TRBJ1-1; TRBD1 matches 10 bases. CDR3 size: 16 residues. V shed 7 bases, J shed 5 bases, and the junction held 13 bases outside the gene matches. CDR1 LNHDA and CDR2 SQIVND come from the germline V gene (reference sequence). Here the CDR3 reads CASTADRGLVGTEAFF. Here the CDR3 DNA reads TGTGCCAGTACCGCCGACAGGGGGCTGGTGGGGACTGAAGCTTTCTTT.

The gene calls are TRBV11-2 and TRBJ1-1; D is unclear. The CDR3 extends over 14 amino acids. The V gene lost 3 bases and the J gene lost 0 bases, with 8 bases spanning the gap. Germline CDR1 and CDR2: SGHAT and FQNNGV. The DNA of the CDR3 is TGTGCCAGCAGCTTGACGGGTATGAACACTGAAGCTTTCTTT. This sequence encodes CASSLTGMNTEAFF.

The chain recombines TRBV29-1 with TRBJ2-2; 8 bases match TRBD2. The CDR3 sequence is 16 residues long. The V segment lost 7 bases and the J segment 4 bases; nucleotides outside the gene matches: 14. Per the germline V gene, CDR1 is SQVTM and CDR2 is ANQGSEA. CDR3 bases: TGCAGCGCCAACCCTAGCGGGCGGGGGGCCACCGGGGAGCTGTTTTTT. Encoded protein: CSANPSGRGATGELFF.

The chain recombines TRBV7-3 with TRBJ2-1; 7 nucleotides agree with TRBD1. The germline CDR1 and CDR2 sequences are SGHTA and FQGTGA. This CDR3 region has 15 residues. Losses at the gene ends were 4 bases for V and 8 bases for J; bases not matched to a gene: 11. CDR3 loop: CASSSRQGLSDEQFF. CDR3 DNA sequence: TGTGCCAGCAGCTCCCGACAGGGCCTTAGTGATGAGCAGTTCTTC.

The DNA for the CDR3 is TGTGCCAGCAGAAAGAGGTTGTGGAGGGGGGGAGACTACGAGCAGTACTTC. Translated: CASRKRLWRGGDYEQYF. The V call is TRBV28, the J call TRBJ2-7, with D possibly matching TRBD2 (7 bases). The CDR3 is made up of 17 amino acids. In germline, CDR1 is MDHEN, CDR2 SYDVKM. V was trimmed by 6 bases and J by 3 bases, leaving 24 bases between them.

This chain links TRBV7-9 with TRBJ2-5; 7 bases match TRBD1. This CDR3 comprises 16 residues. Germline V CDR1 and CDR2: SEHNR, FQNEAQ (reference sequence). J lost 4 bases, V lost 5 bases, and 13 bases had no gene match. Here the CDR3 DNA reads TGTGCCAGCAGCCGGGGATACAGGGGAACAATAGAGACCCAGTACTTC. As protein: CASSRGYRGTIETQYF.

The count of this clone is one. This sequence joins TRBV30 and TRBJ2-5; 9 bases align to TRBD1. Judging by the DNA end, TRBJ2-7 fits better; the J call may be wrong. The germline CDR1 and CDR2 sequences are GTSNPN and SVGIG (reference sequence). This CDR3 has 15 residues. The DNA of the CDR3 is TGTGCCTGGAGCGCGGGACAGGGAGGGTCCTACGAGCAGTACTTC. Encoded protein: CAWSAGQGGSYEQYF.

The chain employs TRBV4-2 and TRBJ1-5, with D hard to call. Deletions cut 3 bases from V and 2 bases from J, with 8 bases between. Germline CDR1 is LGHNA and CDR2 is YNFKEQ. This CDR3 has 14 amino acids. CDR3 DNA sequence: TGTGCCAGCAGCCACGGGGATGGCAATCAGCCCCAGCATTTT. It yields the protein CASSHGDGNQPQHF.

The rearrangement uses TRBV5-1 and TRBJ2-3; possibly TRBD2 for D (6 bases). The germline gives CDR1 SGHRS, CDR2 YFSETQ. The CDR3 has 13 residues. V was cut by 5 bases and J by 5 bases, with 12 bases left in between. The CDR3 protein is CASSRASEDTQYF. The CDR3 DNA is TGCGCCAGCAGTAGGGCTAGCGAAGATACGCAGTATTTT.

This clone was counted once. Compared with germline, one end of the junction differs, possibly owing to a read error. J is TRBJ2-5 and V is TRBV7-9, with TRBD2 matching 15 bases. Germline CDR1 reads SEHNR; CDR2 reads FQNEAQ (reference sequence). This CDR3 is built from 17 residues. CDR3: CSSSSGLAGGDEETQYF. The CDR3 DNA sequence: TGTTCCAGCAGTTCCGGACTAGCGGGGGGGGATGAGGAGACCCAGTACTTC.

The V gene is TRBV7-8, the J gene TRBJ2-3, with D maybe TRBD2 (5 bases). This CDR3 is built from 13 residues. CDR1 and CDR2 (germline): SGHVS, FQNEAQ. The V and J ends lost 5 bases and 7 bases respectively, with 13 bases between them. This chain's CDR3 is CASSAAGVNTQYF. In DNA, the CDR3 is TGTGCCAGCAGCGCCGCCGGGGTAAATACGCAGTATTTT.

This clone was picked up a small number of times. The rearrangement links TRBV5-4 to TRBJ2-6, with 7 bases matching TRBD1. Germline CDR1 reads SGHNT; CDR2 reads YYREEE (reference sequence). This CDR3 is built from 15 residues. Unmatched junction bases numbered 8, after V lost 7 bases and J lost 4 bases. The CDR3 region has the DNA TGTGCCAGCGGCGAGACAGGGTCCGGGGCCAACGTCCTGACTTTC. Translating gives CASGETGSGANVLTF.

J is TRBJ1-1 and V is TRBV29-1; possible D gene TRBD1, 5 bases. The CDR3 totals 15 residues. From germline, CDR1 is SQVTM and CDR2 ANQGSEA. V was clipped by 0 bases and J by 1 base, with 12 bases between them. The CDR3 DNA sequence: TGCAGCGTTGAAGATGCGGGGGGGAGGAACACTGAAGCTTTCTTT. It translates to CSVEDAGGRNTEAFF.

This clone has a handful of counts. CDR3 DNA: TGTGCCAGTAGATTAGCGGGGGGATTGAATGAGCAGTTCTTC. Its protein product is CASRLAGGLNEQFF. The V and J genes are TRBV19 and TRBJ2-1, with 10 bases that match TRBD2. Germline lookup yields CDR1 LNHDA and CDR2 SQIVND (reference sequence). V lost 6 bases, J lost 7 bases, and 6 bases stayed unmatched. The CDR3 consists of 14 residues.

The gene calls are TRBV19 and TRBJ1-1; 9 bases line up with TRBD1. J lost 5 bases, V lost 10 bases, and 11 bases had no gene match. CDR3 length equals 14 residues. Germline V gene data show CDR1 as LNHDA and CDR2 as SQIVND (reference sequence). CDR3 nucleotides: TGTGCCACCAGACGGGGGACAGGGCGGACTGAAGCTTTCTTT. Translation: CATRRGTGRTEAFF.

As concerns this clone: As the CDR3 is not closed by the conserved phenylalanine or tryptophan, this likely results from a read error. No DNA is shown, since the ends of the CDR3 on it are uncertain; the CDR3 is the one TCRdb lists. The CDR3 reads CATLSTGGDGFRL. The chain links TRBV10-3 to TRBJ2-7; the D call of TRBD1 is as the table states it, not checked on the DNA. The CDR3 contains 13 residues when both ends are counted. Looked up from germline, CDR1 is ENHRY and CDR2 is SYGVKD.

The V and J genes are TRBV30 and TRBJ2-3; 7 nucleotides line up with TRBD2. The CDR3 runs to 15 residues. Germline CDR1 and CDR2: GTSNPN and SVGIG (reference sequence). V was pared by 7 bases and J by 0 bases, with 10 bases of the junction left unmatched. Here the CDR3 DNA reads TGTGCCTATACGTTCGCGGGGGTGAGCACAGATACGCAGTATTTT. It translates to CAYTFAGVSTDTQYF.

The chain has TRBV4-3 and TRBJ2-7; 7 nucleotides match TRBD1. After removal of 1 base from V and 4 bases from J, the junction contained 7 bases not matched to a gene. CDR3 length: 15 amino acids. CDR1 LGHNA and CDR2 YSLEER come from the germline V gene. Here the CDR3 DNA reads TGCGCCAGCAGCCAAGGAGGGGGACAGTTTTACGAGCAGTACTTC. This translates into CASSQGGGQFYEQYF.

This chain uses TRBV27 with TRBJ2-1; D gene unclear. The CDR3 runs to 13 residues. CDR1 is MNHEY, CDR2 SMNVEV, per germline (reference sequence). The germline V and J ends were trimmed by 1 base and 6 bases, with 7 bases remaining between them. This CDR3 is CASSLWAANEQFF. The CDR3 DNA follows: TGTGCCAGCAGTTTATGGGCTGCCAATGAGCAGTTCTTC.

The chain links TRBV27 to TRBJ2-5; no definite D call. The J call is uncertain, as TRBJ2-7 better fits the DNA end. The germline V gene has CDR1 MNHEY and CDR2 SMNVEV (reference sequence). The CDR3 is made up of 13 amino acids. The CDR3 DNA sequence: TGTGCCAGCAGGGCCTTCGGATACTACGAGCAGTACTTC. Translation gives CASRAFGYYEQYF.

The sample holds a few counts of this clone. This chain connects TRBV7-2 to TRBJ2-1, with 15 bases identical to TRBD2. There are 16 residues in the CDR3. After removal of 5 bases from V and 8 bases from J, the junction contained 7 bases not matched to a gene. CDR1 SGHTA and CDR2 FQGNSA come from the germline V gene. The CDR3 protein is CASSLQGLAGGDEQFF. CDR3 DNA: TGTGCCAGCAGCCTTCAGGGACTAGCGGGGGGAGATGAGCAGTTCTTC.

J is TRBJ1-1 and V is TRBV6-5, with 7 bases that match TRBD1. The CDR3 sequence is 14 residues long. CDR1 MNHEY and CDR2 SVGAGI come from the germline V gene. V gave up 6 bases and J gave up 7 bases; unmatched junction bases: 11. Written as DNA, the CDR3 is TGTGCCAGCAGAACGACGCAGGGGGACGATGAAGCTTTCTTT. Amino acid sequence: CASRTTQGDDEAFF.

V and J are TRBV2 and TRBJ2-3, with D possibly being TRBD1 (6 bases). The CDR3 spans 11 residues. Trimming took off 8 bases at V and 6 bases at J, with 9 bases between the two ends. Germline-derived CDR1 and CDR2 are SNHLY and FYNNEI. The CDR3 region has the DNA TGTGCCAGCTGCCAGGGGGATACGCAGTATTTT. As protein: CASCQGDTQYF.

This clone occurred a few times. The chain couples TRBV2 to TRBJ2-7; 9 bases match TRBD1. The germline CDR1 and CDR2 sequences are SNHLY and FYNNEI. Losses at the gene ends were 7 bases for V and 4 bases for J; bases not matched to a gene: 5. The CDR3 has 13 amino acids. The CDR3 DNA is TGTGCCAGCACTGGGACAGGGCGATACGAGCAGTACTTC. Residues: CASTGTGRYEQYF.

This chain connects TRBV2 to TRBJ2-7, with 7 bases fitting TRBD1. CDR1 and CDR2 from the germline V gene are SNHLY and FYNNEI. J gave up 3 bases and V 4 bases, and 6 bases lay outside the gene matches. The CDR3 sequence is 14 residues long. CDR3 in amino acids: CASSVGQLNYEQYF. The CDR3 bases are TGTGCCAGCAGTGTGGGACAGTTAAACTACGAGCAGTACTTC.